The clone carrying this T cell receptor (beta chain) was found a few times. What it recognizes is unknown. The data were taken from a study of T cells after yellow fever vaccination. The V end lost 3 bases, the J end lost 0 bases, and 8 bases lay between the germline ends. The CDR3 consists of 15 residues. Germline-derived CDR1 and CDR2 are LNHDA and SQIVND (reference sequence). Study findings and constraints: It was the secondary response that reached its peak faster, day 5 versus 15, but it was weaker. The bulk population could contribute abundant contaminating clonotypes to FACS-sorted repertoires.

Generation of TCR cDNA used 5'RACE template switching (which added a universal primer site and UMIs). TCRdb fed the 5' RACE reads into MiXCR, producing one record per CDR3 protein. This sample has around 350,000 distinct CDR3 sequences, with around a tenth found just once. Sequencing used PBMCs, obtained on the day of the first yellow fever vaccination. The rearrangement joins TRBV19 to TRBJ2-2; D gene ambiguous. The origin of this receptor is a man younger than 30 who received the YFV17D yellow fever vaccine. CDR3 DNA sequence: TGTGCCAGTAGTATCTCTGACGCGAACACCGGGGAGCTGTTTTTT. This codes for CASSISDANTGELFF.